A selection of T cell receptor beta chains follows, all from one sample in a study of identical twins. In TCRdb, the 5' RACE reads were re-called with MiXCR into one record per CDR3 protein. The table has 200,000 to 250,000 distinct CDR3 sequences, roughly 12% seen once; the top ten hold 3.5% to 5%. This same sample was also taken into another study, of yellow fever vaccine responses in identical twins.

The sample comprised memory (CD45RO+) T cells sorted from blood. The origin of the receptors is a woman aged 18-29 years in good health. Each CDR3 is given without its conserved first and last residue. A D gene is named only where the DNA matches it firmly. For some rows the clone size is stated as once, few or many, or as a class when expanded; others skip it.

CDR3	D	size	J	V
SATTTDSTYEQY	-	few	TRBJ2-7	TRBV20-1
ASSRALGLAAKVSGDTGELF	TRBD2	few	TRBJ2-2	TRBV25-1
ASSDRDSSYEQY	TRBD1	many	TRBJ2-7	TRBV7-8
ASSVVLDTQY	-	-	TRBJ2-3	TRBV9
ASSFPGGNTIY	-	few	TRBJ1-3	TRBV11-2
ASSESPGHRANTEAF	-	few	TRBJ1-1	TRBV6-1
ASSEGGRVIQY	TRBD2	-	TRBJ2-4	TRBV10-2
ASSEGGRYEQF	TRBD2	many	TRBJ2-1	TRBV6-4
ASSPARGVERKETQY	-	few	TRBJ2-5	TRBV9
ASSEGEGIHNEQF	TRBD2	many	TRBJ2-1	TRBV6-4
SVESAGNEQY	-	many	TRBJ2-7	TRBV29-1
ASSLGVFSGGLSTEAF	-	-	TRBJ1-1	TRBV5-6
ASSPRGGTAYGYT	-	-	TRBJ1-2	TRBV4-2
ASTRQGGQETQY	TRBD1	few	TRBJ2-5	TRBV5-1
ASSPDENYGYT	-	many	TRBJ1-2	TRBV28
ASSRAPGQGSGYT	TRBD1	-	TRBJ1-2	TRBV3-1
ASSPTSGGPYEQY	TRBD2	-	TRBJ2-7	TRBV6-1
AWSEATDTQY	-	few	TRBJ2-3	TRBV30
ASSQDRGGPYEQY	TRBD2	many	TRBJ2-7	TRBV3-1
ASIKRGTKNIQY	-	-	TRBJ2-4	TRBV28
ASSLGWQYTDTQY	-	-	TRBJ2-3	TRBV7-3
ASSPPGQWNNEQF	-	many	TRBJ2-1	TRBV14
ASSQDSGGIGEQF	TRBD2	many	TRBJ2-1	TRBV4-2
ASKLGQGAYSPLR	TRBD1	few	TRBJ1-6	TRBV28
ASSPGTSGGVYNEQF	TRBD2	few	TRBJ2-1	TRBV12-3/TRBV12-4
ASSLPGEVVPKVQY	-	many	TRBJ2-5	TRBV27
ASSYSRGSGEQY	-	many	TRBJ2-7	TRBV6-5
ASSGVAGGSYEQY	TRBD2	-	TRBJ2-7	TRBV28
SARDRRGNQPQH	-	few	TRBJ1-5	TRBV20-1
ASSGGDYNEQF	-	-	TRBJ2-1	TRBV6-2/TRBV6-3
ASSVGGYEQY	-	many	TRBJ2-7	TRBV12-3/TRBV12-4
ASSPAGKNYGYT	-	many	TRBJ1-2	TRBV28
SGGQGKNEQY	TRBD1	-	TRBJ2-7	TRBV20-1
ASSQPGLAGGSPF	TRBD2	many	TRBJ2-1	TRBV6-2/TRBV6-3
ASSFGGDRETQY	-	-	TRBJ2-5	TRBV7-2
ATSDSLTSGYTDTQY	TRBD2	-	TRBJ2-3	TRBV24-1
ASSGQGTQETQY	TRBD1	-	TRBJ2-5	TRBV6-2/TRBV6-3
SASPPGLATNTQY	TRBD2	many	TRBJ2-3	TRBV20-1
SASSLLAFNEQF	TRBD2	few	TRBJ2-1	TRBV20-1
ASSPFVGGGETQY	-	few	TRBJ2-5	TRBV18
ASGWIDRAYGYT	-	many	TRBJ1-2	TRBV11-2
ASTAGQGLSNSPLH	TRBD1	-	TRBJ1-6	TRBV12-3/TRBV12-4
ASSFRPGTDTQY	-	few	TRBJ2-3	TRBV11-2
ASSFDSGDYNEQF	TRBD2	many	TRBJ2-1	TRBV5-1
AISRGTGWYEQY	TRBD1	-	TRBJ2-7	TRBV10-3